One and the same sample provided the 20 T cell receptor beta chains below, sequenced in a study of T cells in Graves' hyperthyroidism and ophthalmopathy. RNA transcripts served as the template for amplifying TCR beta CDR3 regions. During a first-round RT-PCR of the TCR CDR3, the HTBI primer set was used. TCRdb reprocessed the multiplex PCR reads via MiXCR and lists one record per CDR3 protein. Altogether about 270,000 distinct CDR3 sequences are present, roughly 22% being singletons, with the ten largest covering around 60%. Sequencing was performed on blood. These receptors were obtained from a man aged 25-40 years with Graves' ophthalmopathy.

This clonotype was detected a few times. V usage is TRBV10-3 and J usage is TRBJ1-2; the D gene is possibly TRBD1 (6 bases). The germline V gene encodes CDR1 ENHRY and CDR2 SYGVKD. The CDR3 is 15 residues long. Trimming left V 3 bases short and J 3 bases short, with 14 bases between. CDR3 nucleotide sequence: TGTGCCATCAGTGAAGAAAGGCGGACAGACTATGGCTACACCTTC. This codes for CAISEERRTDYGYTF.

This clonotype was counted ten times or more. The gene calls are TRBV11-1 and TRBJ2-1; the D gene is possibly TRBD1 (5 bases). The V gene's germline CDR1 is SGHAT and CDR2 FQDESV (reference sequence). V lost 3 bases to trimming and J lost 0 bases, with 9 bases between them. The CDR3 consists of 15 residues. CDR3 region: CASSLGRPSYNEQFF. CDR3 DNA sequence: TGTGCCAGCAGCTTGGGGCGCCCCTCCTACAATGAGCAGTTCTTC.

This clonotype was observed a handful of times. This chain connects TRBV3-1 to TRBJ2-3; 11 bases match TRBD2. V shed 8 bases, J shed 4 bases, and the junction held 14 bases outside the gene matches. Germline V CDR1 and CDR2: LGHDT, YNNKEL (reference sequence). CDR3 length equals 17 residues. In DNA form, the CDR3 reads TGTGCCAGCTCACCGGCGGGACTAGCGGCGAACGCAGATACGCAGTATTTT. Its protein product is CASSPAGLAANADTQYF.

The sample holds many counts of this clonotype. V gene TRBV27 combines with J gene TRBJ2-1; 10 bases are a match to TRBD2. CDR1 is MNHEY, CDR2 SMNVEV, per germline (reference sequence). Unmatched junction bases numbered 8, after V lost 1 base and J lost 5 bases. The CDR3 is 17 amino acids. The CDR3 spells CASSLYSRTSGDNEQFF. CDR3 coding DNA: TGTGCCAGCAGTTTATACAGTCGGACTAGCGGCGACAATGAGCAGTTCTTC.

The chain has TRBV2 and TRBJ1-2; D unclear. The CDR3 is 12 residues long. The germline V gene has CDR1 SNHLY and CDR2 FYNNEI. V lost 10 bases and J lost 8, with 17 bases in between. CDR3 amino acids: CATRVGSGGYTF. The CDR3, as DNA: TGTGCCACAAGAGTCGGGAGCGGAGGCTACACCTTC.

Ten or more counts support this clonotype. This chain joins TRBV5-1 and TRBJ2-1, with 8 positions matching TRBD1. Trimming took 1 base from V and 4 from J; bases not matched to a gene: 7. CDR3 length: 16 amino acids. Germline assignment: CDR1 SGHRS and CDR2 YFSETQ. The CDR3 coding sequence is TGCGCCAGCAGCTTGCTGTCGGGACAGGTATACAATGAGCAGTTCTTC. Its translation: CASSLLSGQVYNEQFF.

The V and J genes are TRBV20-1 and TRBJ2-4, with 14 bases fitting TRBD2. V dropped 0 bases and J dropped 6; count of bases not matched to a gene: 4. Germline-derived CDR1 and CDR2 are DFQATT and SNEGSKA (reference sequence). The CDR3 has 16 residues. The CDR3 DNA is TGCAGTGCTAGAGAAGGACTAGCGGGGGGTGGAAACATTCAGTACTTC. It translates to CSAREGLAGGGNIQYF.

This clonotype was counted between two and nine times. This chain connects TRBV6-8 to TRBJ2-1, with D possibly being TRBD1 or TRBD2 (6 bases each). Trimming left V 5 bases short and J 8 bases short, with 19 bases between. Germline CDR1 reads MNHGY; CDR2 reads SAAAGT. The CDR3 spans 15 residues. The chain's CDR3 is CASSGPGTQGYEQFF. In DNA, the CDR3 is TGTGCCAGCAGTGGCCCCGGGACTCAGGGGTATGAGCAGTTCTTC.

About this clonotype itself: Being one base from a much bigger clone, this may be a read error. Since no conserved phenylalanine or tryptophan closes the CDR3, a read error is the likely cause. The V and J genes are TRBV7-3 and TRBJ1-1; D not resolved. V lost 0 bases, J lost 6 bases, and 5 bases lay in between. Per the germline V gene, CDR1 is SGHTA and CDR2 is FQGTGA. The CDR3 is 12 residues long. CDR3 DNA sequence: TGTGCCAGCAGCTTAACGGGCGCTGAAGCTTTCCTT. Its protein is CASSLTGAEAFL.

V is TRBV5-1 and J is TRBJ2-5, with D perhaps matching TRBD1 or TRBD2 (7 bases each). This CDR3 has 15 amino acids. Germline CDR1 reads SGHRS; CDR2 reads YFSETQ. Trimming cost V 4 bases and J 3 bases, with 16 bases left between them. DNA of the CDR3: TGCGCCAGCAGCGGAGCGGGACAGCCCGAAGAGACCCAGTACTTC. Its translation: CASSGAGQPEETQYF.

In the case of this clonotype: Possible read error: a much larger clone is one base away. The chain uses TRBV19 and TRBJ1-2, with D perhaps matching TRBD1 (6 bases). This CDR3 contains 14 residues. Germline values: CDR1 LNHDA, CDR2 SQIVND (reference sequence). Written as DNA, the CDR3 is TGTGCCAGTAGTACTGACAGGATTCTCTATGGCTACATCTTC. It yields the protein CASSTDRILYGYIF.

Only a few counts were recorded for this clonotype. The chain uses TRBV28 and TRBJ1-3; the D is unclear. With 5 bases removed from V and 0 bases from J, the gap between germline ends came to 5 bases. CDR1 and CDR2 (germline): MDHEN, SYDVKM. CDR3 size: 13 residues. The CDR3 spells CASSLYSGNTIYF. In DNA form, the CDR3 reads TGTGCCAGCAGTCTGTACTCTGGAAACACCATATATTTT.

The J gene is TRBJ1-1, the V gene TRBV6-1; 9 bases map to TRBD1. The CDR3 has 14 amino acids. Germline CDR1 reads MNHNS; CDR2 reads SASEGT. With 5 bases clipped from V and 4 bases from J, the junction kept 5 bases outside the gene matches. CDR3 nucleotides: TGTGCCAGCAGTTTACAGGGGGCGGTCACTGAAGCTTTCTTT. Amino acid sequence: CASSLQGAVTEAFF.

The chain has TRBV20-1 and TRBJ2-7; 10 bases are a match to TRBD2. In germline, CDR1 is DFQATT, CDR2 SNEGSKA (reference sequence). The CDR3 totals 15 residues. V was pared by 5 bases and J by 5 bases, with 12 bases of the junction left unmatched. The CDR3 DNA reads as TGCAGTGCTCCCCACCCAACTAGCGGGACCGACGAGCAGTACTTC. Encoded protein: CSAPHPTSGTDEQYF.

This clonotype came up a few times. The V call is TRBV6-1, the J call TRBJ1-1; 9 nucleotides align to TRBD1. The V gene's germline CDR1 is MNHNS and CDR2 SASEGT. CDR3 length: 15 residues. The V and J ends lost 8 bases and 1 base, in that order; junction bases with no gene match: 8. The CDR3 DNA sequence: TGTGCCAGCCAAAAGGACAGGGGACCGAACACTGAAGCTTTCTTT. Protein: CASQKDRGPNTEAFF.

This clonotype was seen many times. The chain recombines TRBV19 with TRBJ2-6; D not resolved. The CDR3 sequence is 15 residues long. Germline V gene sequence: CDR1 LNHDA, CDR2 SQIVND (reference sequence). Trimming removed 9 bases at V and 0 bases at J, with 12 bases between. This chain's CDR3 is CASGRRRSGANVLTF. The CDR3 DNA follows: TGTGCCAGCGGTCGACGCCGCTCTGGGGCCAACGTCCTGACTTTC.

The chain combines TRBV30 with TRBJ2-7; 11 bases map to TRBD2. Germline values: CDR1 GTSNPN, CDR2 SVGIG (reference sequence). J gave up 1 base and V 4 bases, and 6 bases lay outside the gene matches. The CDR3 totals 15 residues. CDR3 nucleotides: TGTGCCTGGAACCTCCTAGCGGGAGGTTCCTACGAGCAGTACTTC. Translating it yields CAWNLLAGGSYEQYF.

This clonotype was seen many times. This rearrangement joins TRBV2 to TRBJ2-3; 12 nucleotides align to TRBD1. The CDR3 runs to 15 residues. Germline-derived CDR1 and CDR2 are SNHLY and FYNNEI. With V trimmed by 6 bases and J by 2 bases, 3 bases remained unmatched. The CDR3 loop reads CASRGQGAFTDTQYF. CDR3 coding DNA: TGTGCCAGCAGGGGACAGGGGGCTTTCACAGATACGCAGTATTTT.

This clonotype has at least ten counts. The V call is TRBV11-2, the J call TRBJ1-5; D gene unclear. V dropped 1 base and J dropped 1 base, with 8 bases sitting between them. This CDR3 is 15 amino acids long. Germline assignment: CDR1 SGHAT and CDR2 FQNNGV. The CDR3 nucleotides are TGTGCCAGCAGCTTAGCTGGTATGAGCAATCAGCCCCAGCATTTT. Protein product: CASSLAGMSNQPQHF.

In this sample, this clonotype turned up many times. In nucleotides, the CDR3 is TGTGCCTGGACCCGCTCGAGCTCTGGAAACACCATATATTTT. Protein sequence: CAWTRSSSGNTIYF. J is TRBJ1-3 and V is TRBV30; D uncertain. The germline gives CDR1 GTSNPN, CDR2 SVGIG (reference sequence). The CDR3 is 14 residues long. V lost 4 bases to trimming and J lost 0 bases, with 10 bases between them. Full variable domain (rest looked up from reference TRBV30 and TRBJ1-3): SQTIHQWPATLVQPVGSPLSLECTVEGTSNPNLYWYRQAAGRGLQLLFYSVGIGQISSEVPQNLSASRPQDRQFILSSKKLLLSDSGFYLCAWTRSSSGNTIYFGEGSWLTVV.